This TCR beta chain was observed in a study of metastatic and nonmetastatic thyroid tumors. Study in general: For malignant and benign thyroid patients, tumor or nodule tissue and blood were the sources whose repertoires were compared. Overall study results and limits: The reported finding was significantly higher TCR beta diversity in malignant thyroid tumors relative to benign nodules, in blood and tumor.

Patients underwent thyroid surgery, and none had received any treatment before it. Per the study methods: Using the CDR3 differences seen across clinicopathological groups, the authors built a distant-metastasis classifier for papillary thyroid cancer, which was meant to discriminate distant-metastatic patients. TCRdb ran MiXCR on the PCR reads. Clone size and V and J calls follow TCRdb, not the original study. The top ten hold roughly 10% of the sample, which has several thousand clones, 16% seen once. The CDR3 totals 14 residues. V dropped 6 bases and J dropped 9 bases, with 18 bases sitting between them. Germline CDR1 SGHAT, CDR2 FQDESV (reference sequence). This clone was recorded many times. The target antigen is unknown.

The TCR was taken from a male donor with papillary thyroid cancer or a benign thyroid nodule (not recorded which). Some clones in this sample may be carry-over from other donors' samples. V and J are TRBV11-1 and TRBJ2-1; tentatively, D is TRBD2 (5 bases). Sequenced material: tumor tissue. This CDR3 is CASRKRTAGSEQFF. The DNA of the CDR3 is TGTGCCAGCAGGAAGCGTACGGCGGGCAGTGAGCAGTTCTTC.